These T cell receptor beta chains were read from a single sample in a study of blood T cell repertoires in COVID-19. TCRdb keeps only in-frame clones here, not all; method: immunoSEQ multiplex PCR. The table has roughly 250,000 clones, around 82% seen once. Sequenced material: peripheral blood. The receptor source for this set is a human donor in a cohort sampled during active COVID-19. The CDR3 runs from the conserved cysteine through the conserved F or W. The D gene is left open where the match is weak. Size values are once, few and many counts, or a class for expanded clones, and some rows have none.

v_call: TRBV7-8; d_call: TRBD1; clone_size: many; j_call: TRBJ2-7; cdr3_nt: TGTGCCAGCAGCTTAGGACAGGGTCCCTCCTACGAGCAGTACTTC; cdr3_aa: CASSLGQGPSYEQYF
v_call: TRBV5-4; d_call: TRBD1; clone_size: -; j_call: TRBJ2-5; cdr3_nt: TGTGCCAGCAGGCGGGACAGGGGACGTGTGGAGACCCAGTACTTC; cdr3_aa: CASRRDRGRVETQYF
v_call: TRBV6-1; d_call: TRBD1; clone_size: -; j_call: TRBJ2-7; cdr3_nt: TGTGCCAGCAGGGCCGGGACAGTCCCCTACGAGCAGTACTTC; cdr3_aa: CASRAGTVPYEQYF
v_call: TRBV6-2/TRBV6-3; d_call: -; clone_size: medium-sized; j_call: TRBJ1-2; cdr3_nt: TGTGCCAGCAGTTACTCGGGCAGTAACTATGGCTACACCTTC; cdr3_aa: CASSYSGSNYGYTF
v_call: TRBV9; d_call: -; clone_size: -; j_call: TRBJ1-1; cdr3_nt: TGTGCCAGCAGCGTTTTGGACAGAGGATCTGAAGCTTTCTTT; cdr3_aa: CASSVLDRGSEAFF
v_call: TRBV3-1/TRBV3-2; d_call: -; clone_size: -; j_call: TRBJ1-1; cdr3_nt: TGTGCCAGCAGCCAGGGGACACCCCCGCGGGCTTTCTTT; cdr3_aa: CASSQGTPPRAFF
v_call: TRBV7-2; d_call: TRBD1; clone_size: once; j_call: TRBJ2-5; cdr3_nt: TGTGCCAGCAGCTTAGCAGGCAGGGGGACAGAGACCCAGTACTTC; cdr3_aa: CASSLAGRGTETQYF
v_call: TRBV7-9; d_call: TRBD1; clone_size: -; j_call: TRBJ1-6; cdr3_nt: TGTGCCAGCAGCTCCCTAGGGACAGGGACCCCCCAATATAATTCACCCCTCCACTTT; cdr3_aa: CASSSLGTGTPQYNSPLHF
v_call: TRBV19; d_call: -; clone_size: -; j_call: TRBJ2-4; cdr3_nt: TGTGCCAGTAGTGGTCCGGGAAGGGCCAAAAACATTCAGTACTTC; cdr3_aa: CASSGPGRAKNIQYF
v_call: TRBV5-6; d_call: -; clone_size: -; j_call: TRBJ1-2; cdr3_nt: TGTGCCAGCAGCTTGTTCGCAGGGACTAACTATGGCTACACCTTC; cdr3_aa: CASSLFAGTNYGYTF
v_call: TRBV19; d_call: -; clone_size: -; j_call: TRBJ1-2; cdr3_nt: TGTGCCAGTAGTATATTTTGGCAGGGGTTCTCTTCTGATGGCTACACCTTC; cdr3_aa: CASSIFWQGFSSDGYTF
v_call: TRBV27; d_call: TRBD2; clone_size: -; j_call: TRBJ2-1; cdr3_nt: TGTGCCAGCAGTTCTCCGGGACTAGCTGATAATGAGCAGTTCTTC; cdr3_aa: CASSSPGLADNEQFF
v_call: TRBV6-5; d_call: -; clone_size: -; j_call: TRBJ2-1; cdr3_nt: TGTGCCAGCAACCCAGACTGGCGGGCTAATGAGCAGTTCTTC; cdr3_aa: CASNPDWRANEQFF
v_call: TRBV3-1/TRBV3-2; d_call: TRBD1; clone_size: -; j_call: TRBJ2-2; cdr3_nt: TGTGCCAGCAGCCAAGAATACTCAGGGGGCCCGGTCACCGGGGAGCTGTTTTTT; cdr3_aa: CASSQEYSGGPVTGELFF
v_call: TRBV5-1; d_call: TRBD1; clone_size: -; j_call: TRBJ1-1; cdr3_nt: TGCGCCAGCGGACAGGATTTGAGGAACACTGAAGCTTTCTTT; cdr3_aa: CASGQDLRNTEAFF